This T cell receptor (beta chain) was sequenced in a study of blood T cell repertoires in COVID-19. Looked up from germline, CDR1 is MGHDK and CDR2 is SYGVNS. This CDR3 is 14 amino acids long. V lost 6 bases and J lost 0, with 11 bases in between. Libraries were prepared by immunoSEQ multiplex PCR; TCRdb keeps only in-frame clonotypes and omits some of them. This table has fewer than 3,000 clones, about nine tenths appearing once. Sequencing was performed on peripheral blood. V gene TRBV25-1 combines with J gene TRBJ1-1; a possible D gene is TRBD1 (6 bases). The clonotype originates from a man between 65 and 85 years old with active COVID-19. The CDR3 DNA follows: TGTGCCAGCAGGAGGGGGTTCATGAACACTGAAGCTTTCTTT. Translating it yields CASRRGFMNTEAFF.